The rows below give T cell receptor beta chains drawn from one sample of a study of T-cell memory formation after mild COVID-19. Each CDR3 protein gets one entry after TCRdb re-called the 5' RACE reads with MiXCR. Here the sample spans about 100,000 distinct CDR3 sequences, roughly 11% being singletons. The sample consisted of PBMCs or a T cell subset sorted from them (not recorded which). The receptor set was obtained from a man aged 18 to 30 who had mild COVID-19 (a few samples of this study predate the infection). Cell type and time point are not known. Both conserved end residues are part of each CDR3. The D gene is left open where the match is weak. A clone size is listed for some rows: how often the clone was seen (once, few, many), or a class if it is expanded.

CDR3 DNA: TGTGCCAGCTCAGAGGCCCCCTCCTACGAGCAGTACTTC
CDR3 protein: CASSEAPSYEQYF
clone size: once
V gene: TRBV18
J gene: TRBJ2-7
D gene: .

CDR3 DNA: TGTGCCAGCAGTTACCTTCCGGCCTATGGCTACACCTTC
CDR3 protein: CASSYLPAYGYTF
clone size: .
V gene: TRBV6-5
J gene: TRBJ1-2
D gene: .

CDR3 DNA: TGTGCCAGCAGTGACTCGCCGCACACCGGGGAGCTGTTTTTT
CDR3 protein: CASSDSPHTGELFF
clone size: .
V gene: TRBV6-4
J gene: TRBJ2-2
D gene: .

CDR3 DNA: TGCAGCGTTGAACAGCAAGGGGAGACCCAGTACTTC
CDR3 protein: CSVEQQGETQYF
clone size: .
V gene: TRBV29-1
J gene: TRBJ2-5
D gene: .

CDR3 DNA: TGTGCCAGCAGTTACGTAGCCACCGGGGAGCTGTTTTTT
CDR3 protein: CASSYVATGELFF
clone size: .
V gene: TRBV6-5
J gene: TRBJ2-2
D gene: .

CDR3 DNA: TGTGCCAGCAGGAGGGGTCGGGAGACCCAGTACTTC
CDR3 protein: CASRRGRETQYF
clone size: few
V gene: TRBV6-5
J gene: TRBJ2-5
D gene: .

CDR3 DNA: TGTGCCAGCAGCGTAGAGGGGATGGACGAGCAGTACTTC
CDR3 protein: CASSVEGMDEQYF
clone size: .
V gene: TRBV9
J gene: TRBJ2-7
D gene: .

CDR3 DNA: TGCGCCAGCAGCCAAGACAGGGCGGACGAGCAGTACTTC
CDR3 protein: CASSQDRADEQYF
clone size: .
V gene: TRBV4-1
J gene: TRBJ2-7
D gene: .

CDR3 DNA: TGTGCCAGCAGTCAGTCAGCAGGGCGGGCGCGGCCTGAAAAACTGTTTTTT
CDR3 protein: CASSQSAGRARPEKLFF
clone size: .
V gene: TRBV6-5
J gene: TRBJ1-4
D gene: .

CDR3 DNA: TGTGCCAGCAACATAGAGCCCCAGCATTTT
CDR3 protein: CASNIEPQHF
clone size: few
V gene: TRBV6-6
J gene: TRBJ1-5
D gene: .

CDR3 DNA: TGTGCCAGCAGCTACAGGGGGGCTGGGCGCCCGAATGAGCAGTTCTTC
CDR3 protein: CASSYRGAGRPNEQFF
clone size: .
V gene: TRBV7-9
J gene: TRBJ2-1
D gene: TRBD1

CDR3 DNA: TGCGCCAGCTACACCCGGCTAGGTGAAGCTTTCTTT
CDR3 protein: CASYTRLGEAFF
clone size: .
V gene: TRBV5-1
J gene: TRBJ1-1
D gene: .

CDR3 DNA: TGTGCCAGCAGTTTAGCCCCGGGACCCTACGAGCAGTACTTC
CDR3 protein: CASSLAPGPYEQYF
clone size: .
V gene: TRBV27
J gene: TRBJ2-7
D gene: .

CDR3 DNA: TGTGCCAGCAGCTTATATGGGACTAGTTCCTACAATGAGCAGTTCTTC
CDR3 protein: CASSLYGTSSYNEQFF
clone size: .
V gene: TRBV7-3
J gene: TRBJ2-1
D gene: TRBD2

CDR3 DNA: TGTGCCAGCAGCTTAAAGACAGGAGTAACAGATACGCAGTATTTT
CDR3 protein: CASSLKTGVTDTQYF
clone size: .
V gene: TRBV7-2
J gene: TRBJ2-3
D gene: .

CDR3 DNA: TGTGCCAGCAGTTTAGGGGACAGGAGTTACAATGAGCAGTTCTTC
CDR3 protein: CASSLGDRSYNEQFF
clone size: once
V gene: TRBV12-3/TRBV12-4
J gene: TRBJ2-1
D gene: TRBD1

CDR3 DNA: TGTGCCAGCAGTTACTCGAAGCGGGTTATGAACACTGAAGCTTTCTTT
CDR3 protein: CASSYSKRVMNTEAFF
clone size: few
V gene: TRBV6-5
J gene: TRBJ1-1
D gene: .

CDR3 DNA: TGTGCCAGCAGCTGGCAGACCGGGGAGCTGTTTTTT
CDR3 protein: CASSWQTGELFF
clone size: few
V gene: TRBV7-3
J gene: TRBJ2-2
D gene: .

CDR3 DNA: TGTGCCAGCAGTTCACAGGGGGCAACTGGAAACACCATATATTTT
CDR3 protein: CASSSQGATGNTIYF
clone size: .
V gene: TRBV12-3/TRBV12-4
J gene: TRBJ1-3
D gene: TRBD1

CDR3 DNA: TGTGCCAGCAGCTCTCCCCGGGGACAGGGGGTTCCAGGGGCCAACGTCCTGACTTTC
CDR3 protein: CASSSPRGQGVPGANVLTF
clone size: few
V gene: TRBV7-6
J gene: TRBJ2-6
D gene: TRBD1

CDR3 DNA: TGTGCCAGCAGCTTGGGGACAGGGTGGGCCACAGATACGCAGTATTTT
CDR3 protein: CASSLGTGWATDTQYF
clone size: .
V gene: TRBV7-2
J gene: TRBJ2-3
D gene: TRBD1

CDR3 DNA: TGTGCCAGCAGCTTACGGACCAGGGGAAGCATTCAGTACTTC
CDR3 protein: CASSLRTRGSIQYF
clone size: .
V gene: TRBV7-2
J gene: TRBJ2-4
D gene: .

CDR3 DNA: TGCAGTGCTGATTACGGGACAGTATCTGGGCTGAGCAATCAGCCCCAGCATTTT
CDR3 protein: CSADYGTVSGLSNQPQHF
clone size: .
V gene: TRBV20-1
J gene: TRBJ1-5
D gene: TRBD1